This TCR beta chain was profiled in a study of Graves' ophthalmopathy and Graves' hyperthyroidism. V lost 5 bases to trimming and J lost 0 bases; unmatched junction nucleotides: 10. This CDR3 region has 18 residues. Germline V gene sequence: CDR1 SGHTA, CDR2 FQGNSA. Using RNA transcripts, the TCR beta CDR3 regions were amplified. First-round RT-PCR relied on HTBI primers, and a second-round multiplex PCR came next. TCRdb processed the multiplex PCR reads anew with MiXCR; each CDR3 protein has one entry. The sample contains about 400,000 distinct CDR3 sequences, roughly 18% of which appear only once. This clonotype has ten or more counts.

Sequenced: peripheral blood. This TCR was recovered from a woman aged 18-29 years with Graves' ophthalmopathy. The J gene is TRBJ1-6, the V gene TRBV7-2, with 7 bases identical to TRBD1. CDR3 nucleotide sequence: TGTGCCAGCAGCCCGCGGGACAGCCGGAGCTCCTATAATTCACCCCTCCACTTT. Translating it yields CASSPRDSRSSYNSPLHF.